The present T cell receptor (beta chain) was sequenced within a study of control samples from healthy donors and cancer patients. The method was immunoSEQ multiplex PCR; TCRdb's version includes in-frame clones alone and lacks a portion of them. The table has about 97,000 clones, roughly 94% seen once. The V end lost 4 bases, the J end lost 0 bases, and 14 bases lay between the germline ends. The CDR3 sequence is 16 residues long. In germline, CDR1 is SGHRS, CDR2 YFSETQ. The clonotype originates from a woman under 30 in good health. This chain links TRBV5-1 with TRBJ2-1, with D possibly TRBD2 on 6 matching bases. The sequencing input was blood. The CDR3 here is CASSGIGTRSYNEQFF. The CDR3 region has the DNA TGCGCCAGCAGCGGGATAGGGACTCGCTCCTACAATGAGCAGTTCTTC.